This TCR beta chain is drawn from a study of blood T cells in healthy people across ages. General observations from the study: Donor CMV status was unknown, possibly confounding expanded clonotype changes. Researchers said unsorted PBMCs prevented a conclusive naive versus antigen-experienced comparison. The recorded TCR beta diversity per million T cells decreased in a roughly linear manner with age. Observed TCR beta diversity showed a strong correlation with the percentage of naive T cells as measured by flow cytometry.

Next came a second PCR, run for about 7 to 12 cycles, which used a sample-barcoded 5' primer along with a J-beta primer mix. MiXCR, run by TCRdb on the 5' RACE reads, gives a single entry per CDR3 protein. The sample holds about 670,000 distinct CDR3 sequences, 45% to 60% seen once. V lost 3 bases, J lost 0 bases, and 12 bases lay in between. Looked up from germline, CDR1 is SGHRS and CDR2 is YFSETQ. The CDR3 sequence is 15 residues long. Concerning this clonotype itself: The antigen is undetermined.

The sequencing input was blood. This chain connects TRBV5-1 to TRBJ2-5, with D possibly being TRBD1 or TRBD2 (5 bases each). This receptor was taken from a woman older than 75 in good health. CDR3 sequence reads: CASSWGSVHQETQYF. The CDR3, as DNA: TGCGCCAGCAGCTGGGGGAGTGTACACCAAGAGACCCAGTACTTC.